These 3 T cell receptor beta chains originate from one sample sequenced in a study of T-cell reconstitution after alpha-beta-depleted transplantation in children. For TCRbeta, the library was prepared with unique molecular identifiers. TCRdb itself ran the PCR reads through MiXCR, one entry per CDR3 protein. This table has around 960,000 distinct CDR3 sequences, roughly 31% appearing once. Sequencing was performed on PBMCs, mostly from graft donor cells, taken 360 days after TCRalphabeta/CD19-depleted stem cell transplant. The receptors derive from a boy younger than two who had a stem cell transplant for SCID, so the T cells may come from the graft donor.

The V and J genes are TRBV5-1 and TRBJ1-2; D is uncertain. V lost 2 bases and J 8 bases, leaving 19 bases between the germline ends. Germline V gene lookup returns CDR1 SGHRS and CDR2 YFSETQ. CDR3 size: 15 residues. The CDR3 DNA reads as TGCGCCAGCAGCTTTGGTGGGTCGAAAAACGGGGGCTACACCTTC. It codes for CASSFGGSKNGGYTF.

Only a few counts were recorded for this clonotype. V and J are TRBV12-3 or TRBV12-4 and TRBJ2-3; a possible D gene is TRBD2 (6 bases). This CDR3 is 14 amino acids long. V lost 7 bases and J 2 bases, leaving 13 bases between the germline ends. This CDR3 is CASTPSGDTDTQYF. The CDR3 DNA reads as TGTGCCAGCACCCCGTCGGGGGACACAGATACGCAGTATTTT.

The chain has TRBV5-1 and TRBJ2-3; TRBD2 agrees at 9 bases. With 0 bases clipped from V and 6 bases from J, the junction kept 11 bases outside the gene matches. The CDR3 covers 17 residues. CDR1 SGHRS and CDR2 YFSETQ come from the germline V gene. The CDR3 sequence: CASSLVSAGGPGDTQYF. The CDR3 bases are TGCGCCAGCAGCTTGGTCTCTGCGGGGGGGCCGGGGGATACGCAGTATTTT.